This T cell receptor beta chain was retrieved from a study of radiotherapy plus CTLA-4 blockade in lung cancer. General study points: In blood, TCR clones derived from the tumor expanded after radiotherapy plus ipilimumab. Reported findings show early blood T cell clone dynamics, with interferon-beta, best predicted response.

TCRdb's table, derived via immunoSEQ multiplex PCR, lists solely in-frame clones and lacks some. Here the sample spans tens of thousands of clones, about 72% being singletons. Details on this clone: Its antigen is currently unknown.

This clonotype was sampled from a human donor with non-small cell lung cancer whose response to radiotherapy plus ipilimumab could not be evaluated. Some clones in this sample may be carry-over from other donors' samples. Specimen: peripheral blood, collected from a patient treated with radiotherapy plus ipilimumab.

In DNA, the CDR3 is TGTGCCAGCAGTTCACGGACAGGGCTGCGCACTGAAGCTTTCTTT. Its translation is CASSSRTGLRTEAFF. The chain carries TRBV28 and TRBJ1-1; TRBD1 matches 8 bases. The CDR3 totals 15 residues. Germline V gives CDR1 MDHEN, CDR2 SYDVKM. V lost 4 bases and J lost 4; bases outside the gene matches: 8.